A single T cell receptor (beta chain) is shown here with its context. The data were obtained in a study of PD-L1 blockade in urothelial cancer. TCRdb's table, derived via immunoSEQ multiplex PCR, lists solely in-frame clones and lacks some. The repertoire holds under 150,000 clones, with about 89% as singletons. Time point described: peripheral blood 6 weeks after treatment start. Sample numbers ranged from 1 to 8 per patient, encompassing pretreatment and on-treatment collections. CDR1 is SGHDT and CDR2 is YYEEEE in the germline V gene. CDR3 length: 16 amino acids. The V end was cut by 2 bases, the J end by 5 bases, with 19 bases between.

The rearrangement links TRBV5-6 to TRBJ1-2, with D possibly TRBD1 on 6 matching bases. This TCR was recovered from a man in his fifties or sixties with urothelial cancer. This specimen was PBMCs, taken around atezolizumab (anti-PD-L1) treatment. In DNA form, the CDR3 reads TGTGCCAGCAGCTTTCCCCGGGGCGGGGGGCCATATGGCTACACCTTC. Its translation: CASSFPRGGGPYGYTF.